This T cell receptor beta chain was retrieved from a study of T-cell memory formation after mild COVID-19 listed by TCRdb under 2021. In terms of the full investigation: TCR sequence clusters from the two donors were found to be largely donor specific. In a couple of donors, T-cell clones that expanded and contracted after mild COVID-19 were followed by sequencing TCRalpha and TCRbeta repertoires longitudinally. The cohort comprised two young, previously healthy adult volunteers, one female and one male.

The sample was run on an Illumina NovaSeq 6000. TCRalpha and TCRbeta cDNA libraries were constructed by 5'RACE with constant-segment primers, with sample barcodes and unique molecular identifiers being introduced. RNA was extracted from every sample with Trizol reagent. Amplification of the libraries took two PCR steps, and the second step added a second sample barcode plus Illumina TruSeq adapters. The libraries were sequenced on an Illumina NovaSeq using 2 x 150 bp paired-end reads. The authors' pipeline ran thus. Reads were demultiplexed and collapsed into UMI-guided consensus sequences with migec v1.2.7. Using mixcr v2.1.11, the UMI consensuses were aligned to TRA and TRB V and J templates and assembled into clonotypes. A clonotype was counted as expanded or contracted only if both edgeR and NoisET called the change significant, with noise models trained on biological replicates. For edgeR calls, a false discovery rate-adjusted p below 0.01 and a log2 fold-change threshold of 1 were applied. As an exploratory analysis of dynamics, max-normalized trajectories of the 1000 most abundant clonotypes were examined with PCA combined with hierarchical clustering. Each responding clone was given a CD4 or CD8 phenotype based on the CD4+ and CD8+ repertoires, which had been sequenced separately. Using fastp at Q25 and MiXCR, TCRdb reprocessed the public reads and kept productive beta chains. Rows matching on CDR3 protein sequence are summarized as one entry with the most common DNA and genes. These V and J calls originate from TCRdb's pipeline instead of the authors' own analysis. In all, the sample holds about 49,000 distinct CDR3 sequences, and about 28% of those were seen once. The ten largest make up around two fifths of the sample.

As to this clonotype: Its target antigen remains unknown. No much larger clone exists at a distance of one base, and base qualities are not known.

Ficoll-Paque density gradient centrifugation was the method used to isolate PBMCs. The V end loses 6 bases and the J end loses 1 base, and a stretch of 17 bases separates them. The CDR3 starts with the cysteine, ends with the phenylalanine, and has 16 residues. Only CDR3 DNA remains: 48 bases, in frame from the first base. CDR1 and CDR2 are drawn from the germline V gene: MNHEY, SVGAGI. The full study reports these points: Contracting CD4+ clones appeared mostly in the CM and EM memory subsets, whereas CD8+ clones were enriched in EMRA. SARS-CoV-2 specificity of the second-wave clones peaking on day 37 was not confirmed. Some responding clones were detected in pre-infection memory, suggesting pre-existing cross-reactive memory T cells joined the SARS-CoV-2 response. Clones that contracted from day 15 to 85 showed balanced CD4/CD8 phenotypes, whereas a second wave of clones that expanded from day 15 to 37 leaned towards CD4+. Only two mild cases were covered in the study, and larger cohorts including severe cases with pre-infection samples were considered necessary.

The rearranged chain carries TRBV6-5 and TRBJ2-3; TRBD2 might be the D gene, on 5 matching bases. This TCR was recovered from a young man who had mild COVID-19 (a few samples of this study predate the infection). The sample titles of this study are shuffled in the database, so cell type and time point are left out; the donor was told from shared clones. Material: PBMCs or a T cell subset sorted from them (not recorded which). The CDR3 has the sequence CASSPGWTPGTDTQYF. The sequenced DNA: TGTGCCAGCAGCCCCGGCTGGACTCCGGGCACAGATACGCAGTATTTT.